This is a list of T cell receptor beta chains from one sample in a study of OX40 agonist ivuxolimab in advanced cancers. The assay was immunoSEQ multiplex PCR, and TCRdb's table has in-frame clones only and misses some. Among 55,000 to 80,000 clones listed, 80% to 85% were seen once. The specimen comprised CD4+ or CD8+ T cells sorted from blood, sampled in a trial of the OX40 agonist ivuxolimab. Receptors originate from an adult with an advanced solid tumor such as melanoma, head and neck, liver or kidney cancer. CDR3s include the opening cysteine and the closing phenylalanine or tryptophan. A D gene is named only where the DNA matches it firmly. For some rows the clone size is stated as once, few or many, or as a class when expanded; others skip it.

TRBV18	NA	TRBJ2-1	NA	TGTGCCAGCTCACCAAGGCCAGGTAATAATGAGCAGTTCTTC	CASSPRPGNNEQFF
TRBV5-1	NA	TRBJ1-1	NA	TGCGCCAGCAGCGGCGGGGGCGCGAGCACTGAAGCTTTCTTT	CASSGGGASTEAFF
TRBV30	NA	TRBJ2-7	NA	TGTGCCTGGAGTGGAGGGCTGCTGTACGAGCAGTACTTC	CAWSGGLLYEQYF
TRBV9	NA	TRBJ1-2	few	TGTGCCAGCAGCCCCACTGTCCGACAGACTAACTATGGCTACACCTTC	CASSPTVRQTNYGYTF
TRBV29-1	TRBD1	TRBJ2-7	NA	TGCAGCGTTGGGTCGGCAGGGGGTTACAGCGAGCAGTACTTC	CSVGSAGGYSEQYF
TRBV9	TRBD1	TRBJ2-6	NA	TGTGCCAGCAGCACAGACGGGACAGGGGCGCCTGGGGCCAACGTCCTGACTTTC	CASSTDGTGAPGANVLTF
TRBV5-1	TRBD2	TRBJ2-2	NA	TGCGCCAGCAGCTTGGCCGGGGCGGGAGGCCCCGGGGAGCTGTTTTTT	CASSLAGAGGPGELFF
TRBV6-6	NA	TRBJ1-6	once	TGTGCCAGCAGTTCCCGAGGGGGTGAATTGAATTCACCCCTCCACTTT	CASSSRGGELNSPLHF
TRBV21-1	NA	TRBJ2-3	NA	TGTGCCAGCAGCAAAGGGGGGGACTCAGGTAGGTATTTT	CASSKGGDSGRYF
TRBV10-2	TRBD1	TRBJ1-2	NA	TGCGCCAGCACCGGTCAGGGGGCTGGAGGCTACACCTTC	CASTGQGAGGYTF
TRBV11-2	NA	TRBJ2-5	NA	TGTGCCAGCAGCTTTAATAACCAAGAGACCCAGTACTTC	CASSFNNQETQYF
TRBV7-2	TRBD2	TRBJ2-7	NA	TGTGCCAGCAGCCCTCGCAATAGCGGGAGGGTCGAGCAGTACTTC	CASSPRNSGRVEQYF
TRBV12-5	NA	TRBJ1-5	few	TGTGCTAGTGGTCTAGGATCTGGTCAGCCCCAGCATTTT	CASGLGSGQPQHF
TRBV10-2	NA	TRBJ1-5	few	TGCGCCAGCAGGGACGTCAATCAGCCCCAGCATTTT	CASRDVNQPQHF
TRBV5-4	NA	TRBJ1-2	NA	TGTGCCAGCGGGACGGACCTCACGGGCTACACCTTC	CASGTDLTGYTF
TRBV30	NA	TRBJ1-2	few	TGTGCCTGGAGTGTACTAGGACGGAACTATGGCTACACCTTC	CAWSVLGRNYGYTF
TRBV5-6	NA	TRBJ2-7	NA	TGTGCCAGCAACAAGCAGGGATTTGGGCAGTACTTC	CASNKQGFGQYF
TRBV15	TRBD1	TRBJ2-3	NA	TGTGCCACCAGCAGAGACAGGGGGCGAACGGATACGCAGTATTTT	CATSRDRGRTDTQYF
TRBV6-5	TRBD1	TRBJ1-5	few	TGTGCCAGCAGTACCCACAGGGGCAGCAATCAGCCCCAGCATTTT	CASSTHRGSNQPQHF
TRBV19	TRBD1	TRBJ1-6	NA	TGTGCCAGTAGTCTCCCGGGACAGGGGGCTTCACCCCTCCACTTT	CASSLPGQGASPLHF
TRBV7-2	TRBD2	TRBJ2-5	NA	TGTGCCAGCAGCTTAACCCCGTGGGGGGGGATAAAGACCCAGTACTTC	CASSLTPWGGIKTQYF
TRBV18	NA	TRBJ2-2	NA	TGTGCCAGCTCACCAGCCCTCGGGGACGCCGGGGAGCTGTTTTTT	CASSPALGDAGELFF
TRBV5-4	TRBD2	TRBJ2-1	NA	TGTGCCAGCAGCTGGTCTGGGCCTAGCGGTTACAATGAGCAGTTCTTC	CASSWSGPSGYNEQFF
TRBV19	NA	TRBJ2-3	NA	TGTGCCAGTAGTATAGACGGGAGCACAGATACGCAGTATTTT	CASSIDGSTDTQYF
TRBV2	TRBD1	TRBJ2-5	NA	TGTGCCAGCAGTGAAAAGGACAGGGTAGAGACCCAGTACTTC	CASSEKDRVETQYF
TRBV7-2	NA	TRBJ2-7	few	TGTGCCAGCAGCCCCTTTTTGCGGGTCAGCTCCTACGAGCAGTACTTC	CASSPFLRVSSYEQYF
TRBV5-4	TRBD1	TRBJ1-6	few	TGTGCCAGCAGCTCGACAGGGCTGGGAAGCTCCTATAATTCACCCCTCCACTTT	CASSSTGLGSSYNSPLHF
TRBV7-9	TRBD1	TRBJ1-2	NA	TGTGCCAGCAGCTTCTCTTCAGGGGGGACGCTAGAAGGTTACACCTTC	CASSFSSGGTLEGYTF
TRBV29-1	NA	TRBJ1-2	NA	TGCAGCGTCTCTGACCCCGGCTGGAGAGGCTACACCTTC	CSVSDPGWRGYTF
TRBV7-8	TRBD2	TRBJ2-3	NA	TGTGCCAGCAGCTTACGTCTAGCGGGAGGGCCCGGGGGCACAGATACGCAGTATTTT	CASSLRLAGGPGGTDTQYF
TRBV28	NA	TRBJ1-5	few	TGTGCCAGCAGTCTACGGGTTCAGCCCCAGCATTTT	CASSLRVQPQHF
TRBV6-5	NA	TRBJ2-3	NA	TGTGCCAGCAGTTATAGTTTCGGGACCCAGTCGGATACGCAGTATTTT	CASSYSFGTQSDTQYF
TRBV5-4	NA	TRBJ2-7	few	TGTGCCAGCAGCTTAGGACGGGAGCAGTACTTC	CASSLGREQYF
TRBV6-6	NA	TRBJ1-3	NA	TGTGCCAGCACGTGGGACTCTGGAAACACCATATATTTT	CASTWDSGNTIYF
TRBV4-3	NA	TRBJ2-1	NA	TGCGCCAGCAGCCAAGATGGCAACCGCTACAATGAGCAGTTCTTC	CASSQDGNRYNEQFF
TRBV7-9	TRBD1	TRBJ2-7	NA	TGTGCCAGCAGCCCCGGGACAGGGGCCTACGAGCAGTGCTTC	CASSPGTGAYEQCF
TRBV7-7	TRBD1	TRBJ2-7	NA	TGTGCTAGCAGCCCTAGGACAGGACCCTCCTACGAGCAGTACTTC	CASSPRTGPSYEQYF
TRBV15	NA	TRBJ1-5	once	TGTGCCACCAGCAGAGTTTATAGCAATCAGCCCCAGCATTTT	CATSRVYSNQPQHF